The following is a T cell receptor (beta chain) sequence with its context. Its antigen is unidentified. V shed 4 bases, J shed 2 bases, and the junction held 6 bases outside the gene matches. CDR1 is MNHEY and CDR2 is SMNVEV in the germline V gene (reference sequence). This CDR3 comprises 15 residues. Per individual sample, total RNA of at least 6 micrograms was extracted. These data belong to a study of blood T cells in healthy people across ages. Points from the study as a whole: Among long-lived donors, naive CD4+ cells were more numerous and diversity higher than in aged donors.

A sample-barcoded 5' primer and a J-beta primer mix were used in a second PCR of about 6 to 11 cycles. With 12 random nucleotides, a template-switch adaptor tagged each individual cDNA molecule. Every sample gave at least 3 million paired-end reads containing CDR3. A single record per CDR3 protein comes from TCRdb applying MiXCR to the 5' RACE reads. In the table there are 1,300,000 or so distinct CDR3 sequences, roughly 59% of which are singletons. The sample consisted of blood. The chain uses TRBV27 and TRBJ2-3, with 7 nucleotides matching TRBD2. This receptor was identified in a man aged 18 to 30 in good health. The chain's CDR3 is CASSYRLAHTDTQYF. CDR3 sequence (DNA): TGTGCCAGCAGTTACCGACTAGCCCACACAGATACGCAGTATTTT.